The 4 T cell receptor beta chains below were found in one sample sequenced in a study of T-cell reconstitution after alpha-beta-depleted transplantation in children. The TCRbeta library was prepared with unique molecular identifiers. TCRdb re-analysed the PCR reads in MiXCR, keeping a single row per CDR3 protein. The table shows about 830,000 distinct CDR3 sequences, with approximately 15% occurring only once. The input for sequencing was PBMCs, mostly from graft donor cells, taken 360 days after TCRalphabeta/CD19-depleted stem cell transplant. These receptors were taken from a male patient between 5 and 17 years old who had a stem cell transplant for acute lymphoblastic leukemia, so the T cells may come from the graft donor.

This clonotype was detected many times. The rearrangement joins TRBV6-5 to TRBJ2-2; D perhaps matches TRBD1 (5 bases). V was cut by 2 bases and J by 5 bases, with 9 bases left in between. Per germline, CDR1 MNHEY and CDR2 SVGAGI. This CDR3 region has 14 residues. CDR3 DNA: TGTGCCAGCAGTTACCCCTCAGGGACCGGGGAGCTGTTTTTT. The encoded protein is CASSYPSGTGELFF.

This clonotype occurred many times. This chain connects TRBV7-8 to TRBJ2-1, with D uncertain. The CDR3 has 14 residues. Looked up from germline, CDR1 is SGHVS and CDR2 is FQNEAQ. V lost 3 bases and J 2 bases, leaving 8 bases between the germline ends. CDR3 loop: CASSFRDTYNEQFF. The DNA for the CDR3 is TGTGCCAGCAGCTTTAGGGATACCTACAATGAGCAGTTCTTC.

At least ten counts were recorded for this clonotype. V gene TRBV5-1 combines with J gene TRBJ2-7, with a tentative D call TRBD2 (5 bases). CDR1 is SGHRS, CDR2 YFSETQ, per germline. This CDR3 spans 15 amino acids. V lost 2 bases, J lost 4 bases, and 16 bases lay in between. CDR3 DNA: TGCGCCAGCAGCTTTCCCGGCTCGGGATGGTACGAGCAGTACTTC. This sequence encodes CASSFPGSGWYEQYF.

In this sample, this clonotype turned up a few times. CDR3 amino acids: CSARDESGRRQYF. The CDR3 DNA follows: TGCAGTGCTAGAGATGAGAGCGGGAGGAGGCAGTATTTT. V and J are TRBV20-1 and TRBJ2-3; 9 bases fit TRBD2. Germline V CDR1 and CDR2: DFQATT, SNEGSKA (reference sequence). With V trimmed by 0 bases and J by 11 bases, 6 bases remained unmatched. This CDR3 region has 13 residues.